This T cell receptor beta chain was captured by sequencing in a study of blood T cells in healthy people across ages. Study as a whole: In model experiments, template switching was able to capture about one barcoded beta molecule for every two T cells that were present.

V lost 4 bases to trimming and J lost 5 bases, with 18 bases between them. The CDR3 has 16 amino acids. Germline V gene sequence: CDR1 SGHRS, CDR2 YFSETQ. PCR was performed a second time for roughly 7 to 11 cycles using a sample-barcoded 5' primer and a J-beta primer mix. Sequencing recovered at least 2.5 million CDR3-containing paired-end reads from each sample. TCRdb re-derived calls from the 5' RACE reads in MiXCR, one entry per CDR3 protein. The data hold about 1.8 million distinct CDR3 sequences, with approximately 50% observed a single time. Study-wide findings and caveats: Roughly linearly, TCR beta diversity per million T cells fell as age increased. Comparison with aged donors showed that long-lived donors had more naive CD4+ cells and higher diversity.

As to this clonotype: The antigen is not known.

The sequenced sample consisted of blood. The TCR comes from a middle-aged woman in good health. The chain couples TRBV5-1 to TRBJ2-2; tentative D call: TRBD1 (6 bases). The CDR3: CASSRITRGNTGELFF. CDR3 nucleotide sequence: TGCGCCAGCAGCCGTATAACCAGGGGAAATACCGGGGAGCTGTTTTTT.